Following are 18 T cell receptor beta chains from one sample sequenced in a study of blood T cell repertoires in COVID-19. Using immunoSEQ multiplex PCR, the repertoire was profiled, and TCRdb retains in-frame clones only, with some absent. Found here are 250,000 or so clones, 70% to 90% of them singletons; the top ten hold 10% to 13%. The specimen sequenced was PBMCs or T cells enriched from blood (not recorded which). All receptors derive from a man younger than 45 who had recovered from COVID-19.

V usage is TRBV7-3 and J usage is TRBJ2-1; tentative D call: TRBD2 (5 bases). CDR1 SGHTA and CDR2 FQGTGA come from the germline V gene. Trimming stripped 2 bases from V and 4 bases from J, with 15 bases between. The CDR3 totals 16 residues. The CDR3 spells CASSLVRASRYNEQFF. The CDR3 bases are TGTGCCAGCAGCTTAGTCCGGGCTAGCAGGTACAATGAGCAGTTCTTC.

This chain connects TRBV2 to TRBJ2-7, with TRBD1 matching over 12 bases. Germline CDR1 is SNHLY and CDR2 is FYNNEI. The CDR3 runs 15 residues. The ends lost 2 bases at V and 6 bases at J; junction bases unmatched: 5. The CDR3: CASSESGTGGGEQYF. The CDR3 DNA reads TGTGCCAGCAGTGAATCCGGGACAGGGGGCGGCGAGCAGTACTTC.

Worth noting for this clone: The same CDR3 arises from other DNA sequences in this sample as well. This chain connects TRBV5-1 to TRBJ2-7, with TRBD2 identical over 12 bases. V dropped 0 bases and J dropped 5; count of bases not matched to a gene: 0. The CDR3 has 14 residues. Germline V gene lookup returns CDR1 SGHRS and CDR2 YFSETQ. DNA for the CDR3: TGCGCCAGCAGCTTGGGACTAGCGGGAGACGAGCAGTACTTC. Translation: CASSLGLAGDEQYF.

The rearrangement links TRBV7-8 to TRBJ1-2, with unresolved D. The germline V gene encodes CDR1 SGHVS and CDR2 FQNEAQ. The V end lost 2 bases, the J end lost 2 bases, and 12 bases lay between the germline ends. The CDR3 sequence is 15 residues long. This chain's CDR3 is CASSLRVRENYGYTF. The DNA of the CDR3 is TGTGCCAGCAGCTTACGGGTGAGGGAGAACTATGGCTACACCTTC.

This chain uses TRBV19 with TRBJ1-2, with no clear D. V shed 2 bases and J shed 5 bases, with 15 bases lying between them. The CDR3 has 15 residues. Germline V lookup: CDR1 LNHDA, CDR2 SQIVND (reference sequence). Here the CDR3 reads CASSIRSGLNYGYTF. CDR3 bases: TGTGCCAGTAGTATAAGGTCGGGTCTTAATTATGGCTACACCTTC.

The chain uses TRBV6-5 and TRBJ2-7, with D tentatively TRBD2 (5 bases). This CDR3 is 14 amino acids long. Germline V gene sequence: CDR1 MNHEY, CDR2 SVGAGI. With 0 bases removed from V and 3 bases from J, the gap between germline ends came to 9 bases. The CDR3 bases are TGTGCCAGCAGTTACTCGTGGGGAGACTACGAGCAGTACTTC. Encoded protein: CASSYSWGDYEQYF.

The chain has TRBV7-2 and TRBJ2-7, with 9 positions matching TRBD2. V dropped 4 bases and J dropped 7; count of bases not matched to a gene: 8. The CDR3 has 14 amino acids. Per the germline V gene, CDR1 is SGHTA and CDR2 is FQGNSA. The CDR3 region has the DNA TGTGCCAGCAGCTACGGCGGGAGGGCCGGGGAGCAGTACTTC. Protein product: CASSYGGRAGEQYF.

The rearrangement joins TRBV12-3 or TRBV12-4 to TRBJ1-5; D unresolved. CDR3 length: 13 residues. Trimming shortened V by 3 bases and J by 1 base, and 4 bases separated the two germline ends. This chain's CDR3 is CASSFQSNQPQHF. CDR3 sequence (DNA): TGTGCCAGCAGTTTCCAGAGCAATCAGCCCCAGCATTTT.

The chain couples TRBV27 to TRBJ2-1, with 9 bases matching TRBD1. Per the germline V gene, CDR1 is MNHEY and CDR2 is SMNVEV (reference sequence). CDR3 size: 15 residues. The V gene end was trimmed by 6 bases and the J gene end by 0 bases; junction bases not matched to a gene: 3. Here the CDR3 DNA reads TGTGCCAGCAGACCGGGACAGGGCTCCTACAATGAGCAGTTCTTC. Its translation is CASRPGQGSYNEQFF.

This chain links TRBV19 with TRBJ2-7; D perhaps matches TRBD1 (6 bases). This CDR3 region has 14 residues. Trimming stripped 10 bases from V and 3 bases from J, with 19 bases between. Germline CDR1 and CDR2: LNHDA and SQIVND (reference sequence). The CDR3 loop reads CATVTPGHRYEQYF. The CDR3 bases are TGTGCCACCGTGACCCCGGGACACCGCTACGAGCAGTACTTC.

The gene calls are TRBV24-1 and TRBJ2-7; the match to TRBD2 covers 8 bases. J lost 4 bases, V lost 9 bases, and 4 bases had no gene match. Germline-derived CDR1 and CDR2 are KGHDR and SFDVKD. There are 12 residues in the CDR3. In nucleotides, the CDR3 is TGTGCCACCCAAAGCGGGAGTTACGAGCAGTACTTC. It translates to CATQSGSYEQYF.

This clone came up once. This rearrangement joins TRBV7-8 to TRBJ2-7, with D perhaps TRBD2 (6 bases). From germline, CDR1 is SGHVS and CDR2 FQNEAQ. The ends were cut back, 4 bases at V and 3 bases at J, with 13 bases in the middle. This CDR3 comprises 14 residues. The CDR3 is CASSSSGLSYEQYF. The CDR3 DNA sequence: TGTGCCAGCAGCTCCTCGGGACTGAGCTACGAGCAGTACTTC.

CDR3 sequence reads: CASSSLSGQGYYGYTF. The CDR3, as DNA: TGTGCCAGCAGCTCTTTATCTGGGCAGGGGTACTATGGCTACACCTTC. The chain employs TRBV5-6 and TRBJ1-2, with TRBD1 as a possible D gene (6 bases). This CDR3 is built from 16 residues. Trimming pared 3 bases from V and 3 bases from J, leaving 18 bases between. The V gene's germline CDR1 is SGHDT and CDR2 YYEEEE.

CDR3 sequence (DNA): TGTGCCACGAACAATGCTAACACCGGGGAGCTGTTTTTT. Translation gives CATNNANTGELFF. The genes are TRBV24-1 and TRBJ2-2; D call uncertain. Trimming removed 10 bases from V and 2 bases from J, with 10 bases in between. This CDR3 is 13 amino acids long. The V gene's germline CDR1 is KGHDR and CDR2 SFDVKD.

The chain is built from TRBV19 and TRBJ1-4; D gene unclear. V lost 1 base and J 5 bases, leaving 11 bases between the germline ends. CDR3 length: 15 amino acids. Germline V gene sequence: CDR1 LNHDA, CDR2 SQIVND (reference sequence). The CDR3 DNA reads as TGTGCCAGTAGTATAGGACAACAGCCGAATGAAAAACTGTTTTTT. This gives the protein CASSIGQQPNEKLFF.

The CDR3 protein is CATAIGTGLHQPQHF. The CDR3, as DNA: TGTGCCACCGCGATAGGGACAGGCCTCCATCAGCCCCAGCATTTT. The chain has TRBV10-3 and TRBJ1-5, with 8 nucleotides matching TRBD1. This CDR3 contains 15 residues. Trimming cost V 10 bases and J 5 bases; bases outside gene matches: 13. From germline, CDR1 is ENHRY and CDR2 SYGVKD.

The chain carries TRBV12-3 or TRBV12-4 and TRBJ2-2, with D hard to call. The V end was cut by 5 bases, the J end by 2 bases, with 3 bases between. The CDR3 is made up of 12 amino acids. CDR3 sequence (DNA): TGTGCCAGCAGTATAAACACCGGGGAGCTGTTTTTT. Protein: CASSINTGELFF.

The chain couples TRBV3-1 (or the pseudogene TRBV3-2) to TRBJ1-2; a possible D gene is TRBD1 (5 bases). Germline CDR1 reads LGHDT; CDR2 reads YNNKEL (reference sequence). Trimming pared 4 bases from V and 4 bases from J, leaving 7 bases between. This CDR3 is built from 12 residues. CDR3 coding DNA: TGTGCCAGCAGCCTCGACAGCTATGGCTACACCTTC. The encoded protein is CASSLDSYGYTF.